These T cell receptor beta chains were read from a single sample in a study of T-cell memory formation after mild COVID-19. TCRdb analysed the 5' RACE reads with MiXCR anew, one entry per CDR3 protein. The sample shows roughly 200,000 distinct CDR3 sequences, roughly 17% of them seen only once. The sequenced material came from PBMCs or a T cell subset sorted from them (not recorded which). These receptors originate from an adult woman who had mild COVID-19 (a few samples of this study predate the infection). Cell type and time point are not known. Both conserved end residues are trimmed from each CDR3.

V: TRBV29-1
J: TRBJ2-1
CDR3: SVEGPWTGYNEQF

V: TRBV9
J: TRBJ2-2
CDR3: ASSVGTLGGTGELF

V: TRBV24-1
J: TRBJ2-7
CDR3: ATSEWTGGEQY

V: TRBV29-1
J: TRBJ2-5
CDR3: SVLSGSETQY

V: TRBV10-3
J: TRBJ2-7
CDR3: AISESWAAYEQY

V: TRBV5-1
J: TRBJ2-7
CDR3: ASSLASGGGISPYEQY

V: TRBV6-5
J: TRBJ2-7
CDR3: ASRTGTGAPYEQY

V: TRBV15
J: TRBJ2-1
CDR3: ATSRDVAAVEQF

V: TRBV7-9
J: TRBJ2-5
CDR3: ASSLRGAEQETQY

V: TRBV20-1
J: TRBJ2-7
CDR3: SASALAGASIHEQY

V: TRBV5-1
J: TRBJ1-1
CDR3: ASSLEVRVDTEAF

V: TRBV25-1
J: TRBJ2-7
CDR3: ASSPQGTVSYEQY

V: TRBV6-5
J: TRBJ1-1
CDR3: ASSPGRWTEAF

V: TRBV20-1
J: TRBJ2-5
CDR3: SAKVIETQY

V: TRBV5-1
J: TRBJ1-1
CDR3: ASSSGQDSFMNTEAF

V: TRBV12-3/TRBV12-4
J: TRBJ1-1
CDR3: ASSLLWTEAF

V: TRBV11-2
J: TRBJ2-7
CDR3: ASSRGRASYEQY